This T cell receptor (beta chain) was recovered during a study of cytomegalovirus exposure and HLA in healthy donors. V lost 0 bases to trimming and J lost 7 bases, with 7 bases between them. Germline CDR1 MNHEY, CDR2 SVGAGI. CDR3 size: 13 residues. The table came from immunoSEQ multiplex PCR; TCRdb's copy has only in-frame clones and leaves some out. The table lists about 340,000 clones, more than 80% of them singletons, with 0.65% to 0.85% in the top ten. Study-level points and caveats: Most TCR sequences were uncommon, yet certain public TCRs appeared in many donors. Confirmation in vitro established that a few CMV-associated chains were specific for CMV antigens.

In regard to this clone: Its antigen remains unknown. This CDR3 is also generated by other DNA sequences in the sample.

The rearrangement joins TRBV6-5 to TRBJ2-1; D possibly corresponds to TRBD1 (6 bases). What was sequenced was PBMCs. The TCR originated in a young woman in good health and CMV-seronegative. The CDR3 loop reads CASSYSRGNEQFF. CDR3 DNA sequence: TGTGCCAGCAGTTACTCGAGGGGGAATGAGCAGTTCTTC.